This TCR beta chain originates from a study of CD8 T cells in Susac syndrome. This clonotype occurred once. RNA amounts of roughly 0.45 to 1 ug underwent reverse transcription with random hexamers. In TCRdb, the immunoSEQ multiplex PCR reads were re-called with MiXCR into one record per CDR3 protein. Here the sample spans around 270,000 distinct CDR3 sequences, over 75% being singletons. The CDR3 is 16 residues long. Trimming removed 1 base from V and 4 bases from J, with 13 bases in between. Germline assignment: CDR1 MDHEN and CDR2 SYDVKM. Sequencing targeted TCR beta in blood CD8+ and CD4+ T cells. The multiple sclerosis controls comprised treatment-naive patients whose relapsing-remitting disease was stable or active. In contrast to the negatively isolated CD8+ and CD4+ T cells, TEMRA cells were FACS-enriched.

The receptor was isolated from a human donor with multiple sclerosis. The sample was CD8+ T cells from PBMCs. The chain links TRBV28 to TRBJ2-2; D tentatively fits TRBD1 or TRBD2 (5 bases each). CDR3 loop: CASSLLQRGRTGELFF. The CDR3 DNA reads TGTGCCAGCAGTTTATTACAGAGGGGTCGCACCGGGGAGCTGTTTTTT.